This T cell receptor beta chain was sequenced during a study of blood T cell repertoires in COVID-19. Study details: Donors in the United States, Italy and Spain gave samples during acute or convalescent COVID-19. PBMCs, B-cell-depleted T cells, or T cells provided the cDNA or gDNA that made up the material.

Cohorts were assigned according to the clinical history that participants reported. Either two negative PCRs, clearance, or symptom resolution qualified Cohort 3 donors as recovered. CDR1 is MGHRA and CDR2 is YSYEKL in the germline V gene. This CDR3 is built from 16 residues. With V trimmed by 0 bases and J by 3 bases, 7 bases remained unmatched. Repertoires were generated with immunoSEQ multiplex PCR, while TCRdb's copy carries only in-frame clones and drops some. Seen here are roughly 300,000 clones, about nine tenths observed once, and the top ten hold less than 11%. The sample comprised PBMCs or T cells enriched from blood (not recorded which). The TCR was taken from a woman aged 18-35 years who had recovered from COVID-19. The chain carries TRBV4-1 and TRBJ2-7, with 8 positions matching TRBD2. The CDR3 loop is CASSQDQVSGDYEQYF. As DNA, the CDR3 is TGCGCCAGCAGCCAAGATCAAGTTAGCGGGGACTACGAGCAGTACTTC.